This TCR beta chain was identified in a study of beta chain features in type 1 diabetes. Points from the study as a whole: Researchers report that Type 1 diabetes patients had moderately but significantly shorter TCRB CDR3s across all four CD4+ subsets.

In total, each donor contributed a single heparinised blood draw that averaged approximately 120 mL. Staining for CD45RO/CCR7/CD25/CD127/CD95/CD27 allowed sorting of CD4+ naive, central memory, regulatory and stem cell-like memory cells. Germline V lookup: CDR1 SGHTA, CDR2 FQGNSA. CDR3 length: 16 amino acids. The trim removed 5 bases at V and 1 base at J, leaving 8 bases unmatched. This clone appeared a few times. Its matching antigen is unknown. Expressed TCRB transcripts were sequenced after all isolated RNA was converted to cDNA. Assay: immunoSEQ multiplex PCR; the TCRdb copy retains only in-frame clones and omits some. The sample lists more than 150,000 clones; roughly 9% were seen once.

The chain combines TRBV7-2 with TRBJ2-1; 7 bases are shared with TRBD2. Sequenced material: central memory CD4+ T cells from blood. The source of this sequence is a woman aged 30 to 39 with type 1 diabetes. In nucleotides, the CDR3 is TGTGCCAGCAGCCGCATTTCGGGGGGATCCTACAATGAGCAGTTCTTC. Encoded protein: CASSRISGGSYNEQFF.